Sequencing of this T cell receptor (beta chain) was carried out in a study of OX40 agonist ivuxolimab in advanced cancers. As for the study in general: Ivuxolimab, which patients received intravenously every 2 weeks, was dosed at 0.01 to 10 mg/kg. Points from the study as a whole: No determination was made of the antigen specificity of the expanded peripheral T cells.

V lost 0 bases, J lost 4 bases, and 13 bases lay in between. Per germline, CDR1 SGHRS and CDR2 YFSETQ. CDR3 length: 15 amino acids. Comment on this clone: What it binds is unknown.

Produced via immunoSEQ multiplex PCR; TCRdb's table is partial and in-frame only. The data contain tens of thousands of clones, roughly nine tenths of them singletons. The specimen comprised CD4+ or CD8+ T cells sorted from blood, sampled in a trial of the OX40 agonist ivuxolimab. The chain joins TRBV5-1 to TRBJ2-5; D might be TRBD1 or TRBD2, each matching 5 bases. This TCR was sampled from an adult with an advanced solid tumor such as melanoma, head and neck, liver or kidney cancer. CDR3 amino acids: CASSLGSRAGETQYF. The CDR3 DNA reads as TGCGCCAGCAGCTTGGGTTCCAGGGCGGGAGAGACCCAGTACTTC.